The 14 T cell receptor beta chains listed next were all sequenced from one sample in a study of T-cell memory formation after mild COVID-19 listed by TCRdb under 2021. Receptor amplification or capture employed 5' RACE. The run used an Illumina NovaSeq 6000. In TCRdb, the public reads were trimmed at Q25 with fastp and aligned with MiXCR, with productive beta chains retained. Rows are combined by CDR3 protein, so each entry shows the most common genes and DNA. For this sample there are hundreds of thousands of distinct CDR3 sequences; roughly 20% appear just once. About 12% of the sample rests with the top ten. The sequencing sample was made of PBMCs or a T cell subset sorted from them (not recorded which). The source of these receptors is an adult woman who had mild COVID-19 (a few samples of this study predate the infection). The sample titles of this study are shuffled in the database, so cell type and time point are left out; the donor was told from shared clones.

V gene TRBV4-1 combines with J gene TRBJ2-5, with no clear D. Germline V gives CDR1 MGHRA, CDR2 YSYEKL. The ends were cut back, 4 bases at V and 5 bases at J, with 11 bases in the middle. CDR3 size: 13 residues. CDR3 DNA: TGCGCCAGCAGCCCAATAAGCCCGGAGACCCAGTACTTC. Protein sequence: CASSPISPETQYF.

The rearrangement uses TRBV29-1 and TRBJ1-1; no clear D gene. Between the trimmed V and J ends, which lost 0 bases and 3 bases, there was a span of 11 bases. Germline values: CDR1 SQVTM, CDR2 ANQGSEA. This CDR3 is 14 amino acids long. CDR3: CSVEETGLYTEAFF. The CDR3 DNA reads TGCAGCGTTGAAGAAACGGGGTTGTACACTGAAGCTTTCTTT.

J is TRBJ2-3 and V is TRBV2; 14 bases are a match to TRBD2. The CDR3 runs to 16 residues. CDR1 SNHLY and CDR2 FYNNEI come from the germline V gene. V was pared by 4 bases and J by 5 bases, with 5 bases of the junction left unmatched. For the CDR3, the DNA is TGTGCCAGCAGTGGTGGGACTAGCGGGAGAGGAGATACGCAGTATTTT. Protein: CASSGGTSGRGDTQYF.

V is TRBV9 and J is TRBJ1-3; 7 nucleotides agree with TRBD1. The CDR3 sequence is 19 residues long. The ends lost 3 bases at V and 1 base at J; junction bases unmatched: 16. Germline CDR1 is SGDLS and CDR2 is YYNGEE. CDR3 coding DNA: TGTGCCAGCAGCGCCCAAATCAGACAGGGTGCGATTTCTGGAAACACCATATATTTT. Translated, it gives CASSAQIRQGAISGNTIYF.

This clonotype was detected a few times. The chain recombines TRBV20-1 with TRBJ2-5; D possibly uses TRBD1 or TRBD2 (6 bases each). V was pared by 5 bases and J by 4 bases, with 11 bases between. Per the germline V gene, CDR1 is DFQATT and CDR2 is SNEGSKA (reference sequence). The CDR3 runs 12 residues. DNA of the CDR3: TGCAGTGCTGAACAGGGAGGAGAGACCCAGTACTTC. It yields the protein CSAEQGGETQYF.

This clonotype was counted a few times. This chain uses TRBV12-3 or TRBV12-4 with TRBJ2-1; the match to TRBD2 covers 9 bases. This CDR3 spans 15 amino acids. The J segment lost 4 bases and the V segment lost 6 bases, leaving 7 bases of the junction unmatched. For the CDR3, the DNA is TGTGCCAGCAGGCCAACCCTAGCGGGGTACAATGAGCAGTTCTTC. Translating it yields CASRPTLAGYNEQFF.

This clonotype appeared a few times. V and J are TRBV6-4 and TRBJ2-3, with TRBD2 matching over 15 bases. CDR1 MRHNA and CDR2 SNTAGT come from the germline V gene. J gave up 4 bases and V 9 bases, and 23 bases lay outside the gene matches. The CDR3 spans 21 residues. The CDR3 region is CARKRMTGLAGGSSEADTQYF. The CDR3 DNA reads as TGTGCCAGAAAGAGAATGACGGGACTAGCGGGAGGTTCTTCGGAGGCAGATACGCAGTATTTT.

This clonotype was found a few times. V and J are TRBV20-1 and TRBJ2-3; D may be TRBD1 or TRBD2 (5 bases each). The CDR3 sequence is 15 residues long. Germline V gives CDR1 DFQATT, CDR2 SNEGSKA (reference sequence). Between the trimmed V and J ends, which lost 6 bases and 2 bases, there was a span of 18 bases. CDR3 sequence (DNA): TGCAGTGCCGAGGGGCCGGGACGGACCACAGATACGCAGTATTTT. Amino acids: CSAEGPGRTTDTQYF.

This clonotype was seen more than once but under ten times. The chain is built from TRBV4-3 and TRBJ2-1; maybe TRBD2 (5 bases). Germline CDR1 LGHNA, CDR2 YSLEER. The CDR3 is made up of 16 amino acids. V was trimmed by 1 base and J by 2 bases, leaving 12 bases between them. DNA for the CDR3: TGCGCCAGCAGCCAAGTCTATGCGGGCCCCTACAATGAGCAGTTCTTC. The encoded protein is CASSQVYAGPYNEQFF.

In DNA, the CDR3 is TGTGCCAGCAGCTCGTCCACCCTAACCCTAGTGCCTGGGGAGCTGTTTTTT. This translates into CASSSSTLTLVPGELFF. The chain carries TRBV5-5 and TRBJ2-2; D ambiguous. V lost 3 bases and J 8 bases, leaving 23 bases between the germline ends. The length of the CDR3 is 17 residues. Germline loops: CDR1 SGHKS, CDR2 YYEKEE (reference sequence).

This clonotype was seen only a few times. This chain connects TRBV7-3 to TRBJ2-1, with 9 bases aligning to TRBD2. This CDR3 has 19 amino acids. Losses at the gene ends were 5 bases for V and 6 bases for J; bases not matched to a gene: 20. CDR1 SGHTA and CDR2 FQGTGA come from the germline V gene. CDR3 in amino acids: CASSRLAGTLSLKGNEQFF. The CDR3 DNA reads TGTGCCAGCAGCAGGCTAGCGGGGACTCTCTCCCTAAAGGGCAATGAGCAGTTCTTC.

This clonotype has a handful of counts. The CDR3 sequence is CASRGMGTAYGYTF. The DNA of the CDR3 is TGTGCCAGCAGGGGTATGGGGACCGCGTATGGCTACACCTTC. This chain joins TRBV25-1 and TRBJ1-2, with a weak D call TRBD1 (5 bases). The CDR3 length is 14 residues. From germline, CDR1 is MGHDK and CDR2 SYGVNS. The V end was cut by 6 bases, the J end by 5 bases, with 16 bases between.

This clonotype was picked up a small number of times. The V call is TRBV12-3 or TRBV12-4, the J call TRBJ2-7; D not certain. The V end lost 3 bases, the J end lost 0 bases, and 15 bases lay between the germline ends. The CDR3 has 16 residues. CDR3: CASSFGALLSSYEQYF. CDR3 DNA sequence: TGTGCCAGCAGTTTCGGTGCGCTCCTCTCCTCCTACGAGCAGTACTTC.

This clonotype was observed a few times. The chain combines TRBV12-3 or TRBV12-4 with TRBJ2-7; D may be TRBD1 (6 bases). The CDR3 covers 15 residues. Trimming cost V 7 bases and J 3 bases, with 19 bases left between them. Here the CDR3 DNA reads TGTGCCAGCACCACCACAGGGATTCGAAACTACGAGCAGTACTTC. Amino acid sequence: CASTTTGIRNYEQYF.